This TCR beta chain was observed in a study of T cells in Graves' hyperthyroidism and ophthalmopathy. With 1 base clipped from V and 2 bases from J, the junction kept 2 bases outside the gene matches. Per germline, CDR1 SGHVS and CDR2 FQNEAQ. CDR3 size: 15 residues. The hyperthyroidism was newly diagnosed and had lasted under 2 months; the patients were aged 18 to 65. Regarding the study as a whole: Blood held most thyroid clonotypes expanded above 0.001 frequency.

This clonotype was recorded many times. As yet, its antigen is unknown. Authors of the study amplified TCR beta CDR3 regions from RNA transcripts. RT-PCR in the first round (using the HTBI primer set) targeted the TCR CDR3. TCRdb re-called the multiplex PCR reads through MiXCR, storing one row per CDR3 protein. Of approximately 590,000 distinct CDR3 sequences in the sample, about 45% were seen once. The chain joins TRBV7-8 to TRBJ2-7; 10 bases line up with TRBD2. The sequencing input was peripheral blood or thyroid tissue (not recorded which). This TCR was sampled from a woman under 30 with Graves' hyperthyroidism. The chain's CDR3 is CASSLDSGRTYEQYF. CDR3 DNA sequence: TGTGCCAGCAGCTTAGATAGCGGGAGGACCTACGAGCAGTACTTC.